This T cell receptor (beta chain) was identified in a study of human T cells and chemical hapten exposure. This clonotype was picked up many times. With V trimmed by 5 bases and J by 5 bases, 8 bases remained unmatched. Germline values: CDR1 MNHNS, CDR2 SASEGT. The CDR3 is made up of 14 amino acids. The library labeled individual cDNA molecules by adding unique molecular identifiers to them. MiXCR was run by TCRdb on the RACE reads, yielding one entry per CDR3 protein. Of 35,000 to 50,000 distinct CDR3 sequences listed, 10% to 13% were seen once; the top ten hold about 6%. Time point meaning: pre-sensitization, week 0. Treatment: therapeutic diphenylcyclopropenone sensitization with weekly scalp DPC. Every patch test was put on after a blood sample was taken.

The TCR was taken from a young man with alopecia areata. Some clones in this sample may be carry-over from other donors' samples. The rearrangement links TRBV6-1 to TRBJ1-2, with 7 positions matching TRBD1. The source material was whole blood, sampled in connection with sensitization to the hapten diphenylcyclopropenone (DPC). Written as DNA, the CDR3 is TGTGCCAGCAGTAGGAAGGGACAGACTTATGGCTACACCTTC. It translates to CASSRKGQTYGYTF.